The clone carrying this TCR beta chain was observed at least ten times. No antigen is known for it. The V and J ends lost 7 bases and 3 bases, in that order; junction bases with no gene match: 9. Germline lookup yields CDR1 SNHLY and CDR2 FYNNEI. This CDR3 contains 14 residues. The sample belongs to a study of regulatory T cells in long-lasting Graves disease. Study details: Duration of antithyroid drug therapy among newly diagnosed Graves' patients was under 3 months. Study-level results: Public clonotype sharing was higher in persistent than newly diagnosed patients.

Time point described: newly diagnosed GD, antithyroid drugs for less than 3 months. Preparation of the TCR library used RNA extracted from PBMCs. Collection of peripheral blood (about 10 milliliters) was done using EDTA tubes. Libraries of TCR beta came from iRepertoire HTBI primers plus Arm-PCR of CDR3 regions. One entry per CDR3 protein results from TCRdb running MiXCR on the multiplex PCR reads. The sample gives 520,000 or so distinct CDR3 sequences, 9.5% to 15% of which show up once; approximately 9.6% is in the top ten. In addition, the sample was reused for a study of T cells in Graves' hyperthyroidism and ophthalmopathy. As reported in that work: An initial round of RT-PCR targeting the TCR CDR3 relied on the HTBI primer set.

Material: peripheral blood mononuclear cells (PBMCs), obtained at new diagnosis, from a patient treated with antithyroid drugs. The V gene is TRBV2, the J gene TRBJ2-7, with 7 bases fitting TRBD2. This receptor was taken from a woman aged 25 to 39 with Graves disease. The CDR3 DNA sequence: TGTGCCAGCATCGGCGGGAGTAAAGGCTACGAGCAGTACTTC. Its translation is CASIGGSKGYEQYF.